What follows are 32 T cell receptor beta chains derived from one specimen sequenced in a study of CD8 T cells in Susac syndrome. The authors reverse transcribed roughly 0.5 to 1 ug RNA with random hexamers. TCRdb reanalysed the immunoSEQ multiplex PCR reads using MiXCR and keeps one entry per CDR3 protein. The sample contains 160,000 or so distinct CDR3 sequences, just over 90% of which appear only once. The sequencing input was CD4+ T cells from PBMCs. These receptors originate from a human donor in good health.

The chain carries TRBV5-5 and TRBJ1-1; D not resolved. Looked up from germline, CDR1 is SGHKS and CDR2 is YYEKEE (reference sequence). The CDR3 spans 12 residues. The V gene lost 1 base and the J gene lost 5 bases, with 6 bases spanning the gap. CDR3 region: CASSLRVTEAFF. CDR3 coding DNA: TGTGCCAGCAGCTTGCGGGTAACTGAAGCTTTCTTT.

The V call is TRBV20-1, the J call TRBJ1-1; 8 nucleotides match TRBD1. This CDR3 comprises 12 residues. V lost 6 bases, J lost 8 bases, and 8 bases stayed unmatched. Germline CDR1 DFQATT, CDR2 SNEGSKA (reference sequence). This chain's CDR3 is CSALHRGREAFF. In DNA form, the CDR3 reads TGCAGTGCCCTTCACAGGGGGAGGGAAGCTTTCTTT.

The DNA of the CDR3 is TGCAGCGTGGAGGGGGACAGGGGGAAAGATACGCAGTATTTT. The encoded protein is CSVEGDRGKDTQYF. The chain carries TRBV29-1 and TRBJ2-3; 11 bases match TRBD1. The J segment lost 5 bases and the V segment lost 6 bases, leaving 7 bases of the junction unmatched. The germline V gene encodes CDR1 SQVTM and CDR2 ANQGSEA. The CDR3 is 14 residues long.

The rearrangement uses TRBV11-2 and TRBJ2-7; 8 positions agree with TRBD1. Germline V CDR1 and CDR2: SGHAT, FQNNGV. Trimming removed 3 bases from V and 3 bases from J; junction bases left unmatched: 4. The CDR3 runs to 14 residues. For the CDR3, the DNA is TGTGCCAGCAGCTTGGCAGGGGGCAACTACGAGCAGTACTTC. Translated: CASSLAGGNYEQYF.

The chain combines TRBV19 with TRBJ1-3; the D gene is possibly TRBD1 (5 bases). Germline assignment: CDR1 LNHDA and CDR2 SQIVND (reference sequence). This CDR3 has 16 residues. Trimming pared 5 bases from V and 0 bases from J, leaving 14 bases between. Here the CDR3 reads CASSDLGPYSGNTIYF. CDR3 in DNA: TGTGCCAGTAGTGACCTGGGGCCCTACTCTGGAAACACCATATATTTT.

The chain has TRBV20-1 and TRBJ2-1; the D gene could be TRBD1 or TRBD2 (6 bases each). CDR3 length: 16 residues. In germline, CDR1 is DFQATT, CDR2 SNEGSKA (reference sequence). The ends were cut back, 0 bases at V and 3 bases at J, with 15 bases in the middle. The CDR3 protein is CSARDRKGGGYNEQFF. The DNA for the CDR3 is TGCAGTGCTAGAGATAGAAAGGGGGGCGGCTACAATGAGCAGTTCTTC.

The J gene is TRBJ2-3, the V gene TRBV30; D remains ambiguous. Germline CDR1 GTSNPN, CDR2 SVGIG (reference sequence). This CDR3 contains 15 residues. Trimming shortened V by 2 bases and J by 0 bases, and 12 bases separated the two germline ends. In DNA, the CDR3 is TGTGCCTGGAGTACGGCAGATACTAGCACAGATACGCAGTATTTT. Translating it yields CAWSTADTSTDTQYF.

J is TRBJ2-7 and V is TRBV30; no reliable D call. Per the germline V gene, CDR1 is GTSNPN and CDR2 is SVGIG (reference sequence). The CDR3 contains 13 residues. V shed 2 bases and J shed 3 bases, with 11 bases lying between them. The chain's CDR3 is CAWSKDSLYEQYF. The CDR3 coding sequence is TGTGCCTGGAGTAAAGACTCTCTCTACGAGCAGTACTTC. Using reference TRBV30 and TRBJ2-7 for the parts outside the CDR3, the full variable domain is SQTIHQWPATLVQPVGSPLSLECTVEGTSNPNLYWYRQAAGRGLQLLFYSVGIGQISSEVPQNLSASRPQDRQFILSSKKLLLSDSGFYLCAWSKDSLYEQYFGPGTRLTVT.

This sequence joins TRBV29-1 and TRBJ2-3; 7 bases fit TRBD1. The CDR3 sequence is 11 residues long. The V gene's germline CDR1 is SQVTM and CDR2 ANQGSEA. After removal of 5 bases from V and 15 bases from J, the junction contained 11 bases not matched to a gene. Here the CDR3 DNA reads TGCAGCGTTTCGGACAGGATCCAATTTTATTTT. Encoded protein: CSVSDRIQFYF.

V is TRBV2 and J is TRBJ1-5; no clear D. Trimming removed 6 bases at V and 0 bases at J, with 12 bases between. The CDR3 covers 15 residues. The V gene's germline CDR1 is SNHLY and CDR2 FYNNEI. This chain's CDR3 is CASRRTSGSNQPQHF. The CDR3 DNA is TGTGCCAGCAGGAGGACCAGTGGTAGCAATCAGCCCCAGCATTTT.

This clonotype was seen just once. The chain is built from TRBV2 and TRBJ2-6; D may be TRBD1 (6 bases). The V end lost 6 bases, the J end lost 0 bases, and 9 bases lay between the germline ends. This CDR3 has 15 residues. Germline V lookup: CDR1 SNHLY, CDR2 FYNNEI. The CDR3 here is CASSDRFSGANVLTF. The CDR3 nucleotides are TGTGCCAGCAGCGACAGGTTCTCTGGGGCCAACGTCCTGACTTTC.

The chain has TRBV19 and TRBJ2-2, with TRBD2 identical over 11 bases. This CDR3 is 16 amino acids long. V shed 5 bases, J shed 7 bases, and the junction held 9 bases outside the gene matches. Germline loops: CDR1 LNHDA, CDR2 SQIVND (reference sequence). The CDR3 reads CASSLIAGGPVGELFF. The CDR3 region has the DNA TGTGCCAGTAGTCTCATAGCGGGGGGGCCGGTCGGGGAGCTGTTTTTT.

The chain carries TRBV13 and TRBJ2-2; D possibly corresponds to TRBD2 (5 bases). Germline V gene sequence: CDR1 PRHDT, CDR2 FYEKMQ (reference sequence). The V end was cut by 4 bases, the J end by 6 bases, with 12 bases between. CDR3 length equals 14 residues. CDR3 region: CASSSIGGAGELFF. CDR3 bases: TGTGCCAGCAGCTCCATCGGAGGTGCCGGGGAGCTGTTTTTT.

The V gene is TRBV19, the J gene TRBJ2-1; 7 bases are a match to TRBD1. The germline gives CDR1 LNHDA, CDR2 SQIVND (reference sequence). The length of the CDR3 is 15 residues. J gave up 3 bases and V 7 bases, and 9 bases lay outside the gene matches. CDR3 coding DNA: TGTGCCAGTACCCCTCGGGCAGGGGGCTACAATGAGCAGTTCTTC. It specifies CASTPRAGGYNEQFF. Variable domain in full (rest from reference TRBV19 and TRBJ2-1): DGGITQSPKYLFRKEGQNVTLSCEQNLNHDAMYWYRQDPGQGLRLIYYSQIVNDFQKGDIAEGYSVSREKKESFPLTVTSAQKNPTAFYLCASTPRAGGYNEQFFGPGTRLTVL.

This chain uses TRBV23-1 with TRBJ1-6, with D perhaps matching TRBD1 (5 bases). TRBV23-1 is sorted into the ORF group, with uncertain function. With 8 bases removed from V and 3 bases from J, the gap between germline ends came to 14 bases. The CDR3 sequence is 15 residues long. DNA of the CDR3: TGCGCCAGCTTTACAGGCGACCGCTATAATTCACCCCTCCACTTT. It translates to CASFTGDRYNSPLHF.

The chain recombines TRBV4-1 with TRBJ1-4; D perhaps matches TRBD1 (5 bases). The CDR3 runs to 15 residues. Germline loops: CDR1 MGHRA, CDR2 YSYEKL. Trimming stripped 0 bases from V and 6 bases from J, with 11 bases between. CDR3 sequence: CASSQDQGMDEKLFF. CDR3 coding DNA: TGCGCCAGCAGCCAAGATCAGGGAATGGATGAAAAACTGTTTTTT.

The gene calls are TRBV3-1 and TRBJ2-2; perhaps TRBD2 as D (5 bases). V was trimmed by 5 bases and J by 5 bases, leaving 9 bases between them. The CDR3 runs to 13 residues. CDR1 and CDR2 (germline): LGHDT, YNNKEL (reference sequence). The CDR3 sequence: CASSTRGTGELFF. The CDR3, as DNA: TGTGCCAGCAGCACCCGAGGGACCGGGGAGCTGTTTTTT.

The chain uses TRBV12-3 or TRBV12-4 and TRBJ2-6; D is uncertain. Trimming removed 4 bases from V and 5 bases from J, with 6 bases in between. The CDR3 covers 13 residues. The CDR3 loop is CASSSVRANVLTF. CDR3 DNA sequence: TGTGCCAGCAGTTCAGTAAGGGCCAACGTCCTGACTTTC.

J is TRBJ2-3 and V is TRBV7-2; the match to TRBD2 covers 7 bases. The CDR3 length is 16 residues. Looked up from germline, CDR1 is SGHTA and CDR2 is FQGNSA. V was pared by 2 bases and J by 3 bases, with 8 bases of the junction left unmatched. CDR3 sequence: CASSLMGGGNTDTQYF. DNA of the CDR3: TGTGCCAGCAGCTTAATGGGGGGGGGTAATACAGATACGCAGTATTTT.

This chain uses TRBV7-9 with TRBJ2-5, with D possibly matching TRBD1 (5 bases). The CDR3 is made up of 15 amino acids. Trimming removed 5 bases from V and 4 bases from J, with 17 bases in between. Germline CDR1 is SEHNR and CDR2 is FQNEAQ (reference sequence). CDR3 residues: CASSRPVGQGETQYF. The CDR3 nucleotides are TGTGCCAGCAGCCGCCCGGTAGGGCAGGGAGAGACCCAGTACTTC.

The chain combines TRBV12-3 or TRBV12-4 with TRBJ1-4; 8 nucleotides line up with TRBD1. V dropped 5 bases and J dropped 8; count of bases not matched to a gene: 7. This CDR3 has 14 amino acids. The CDR3 sequence is CASSLRGQDEKLFF. The CDR3 bases are TGTGCCAGCAGTCTGAGGGGACAGGACGAAAAACTGTTTTTT.

The V gene is TRBV3-1, the J gene TRBJ2-1; no clear D. Between the trimmed V and J ends, which lost 4 bases and 2 bases, there was a span of 9 bases. The CDR3 covers 14 residues. The V gene's germline CDR1 is LGHDT and CDR2 YNNKEL (reference sequence). The CDR3 DNA follows: TGTGCCAGCAGCCGTGACCGTACCTACAATGAGCAGTTCTTC. Translating it yields CASSRDRTYNEQFF.

V usage is TRBV12-3 or TRBV12-4 and J usage is TRBJ2-3; D is unresolved. V gave up 3 bases and J gave up 11 bases, with 12 bases separating them. The CDR3 is made up of 12 amino acids. The CDR3: CASSFERYLQYF. CDR3 DNA sequence: TGTGCCAGCAGTTTCGAGAGATACTTGCAGTATTTT.

This sequence joins TRBV5-1 and TRBJ2-1; TRBD2 matches at 7 bases. Germline assignment: CDR1 SGHRS and CDR2 YFSETQ. CDR3 length: 15 residues. V was clipped by 0 bases and J by 4 bases; unmatched bases: 4. In nucleotides, the CDR3 is TGCGCCAGCAGCTTGGGTTTCGGGGGGTACAATGAGCAGTTCTTC. It yields the protein CASSLGFGGYNEQFF. The variable domain in full, completed from reference TRBV5-1 and TRBJ2-1, reads KAGVTQTPRYLIKTRGQQVTLSCSPISGHRSVSWYQQTPGQGLQFLFEYFSETQRNKGNFPGRFSGRQFSNSRSEMNVSTLELGDSALYLCASSLGFGGYNEQFFGPGTRLTVL.

The V call is TRBV9, the J call TRBJ1-2, with 8 bases matching TRBD1. The CDR3 runs 15 residues. Germline V gene lookup returns CDR1 SGDLS and CDR2 YYNGEE. Losses at the gene ends were 3 bases for V and 0 bases for J; bases not matched to a gene: 4. The CDR3 sequence: CASSAGTGPNYGYTF. In DNA, the CDR3 is TGTGCCAGCAGCGCAGGGACAGGCCCTAACTATGGCTACACCTTC.

The count of this clonotype is one. V usage is TRBV7-9 and J usage is TRBJ1-2, with 9 bases that match TRBD1. Germline loops: CDR1 SEHNR, CDR2 FQNEAQ (reference sequence). The CDR3 is 13 amino acids. With 6 bases clipped from V and 4 bases from J, the junction kept 3 bases outside the gene matches. CDR3 DNA sequence: TGTGCCAGCAGTCGACAGGGGGTCTATGGCTACACCTTC. This sequence encodes CASSRQGVYGYTF.

This clonotype was recorded once. V gene TRBV5-4 combines with J gene TRBJ1-1, with 7 bases fitting TRBD1. Germline V gene data show CDR1 as SGHNT and CDR2 as YYREEE (reference sequence). This CDR3 contains 14 residues. Losses at the gene ends were 3 bases for V and 2 bases for J; bases not matched to a gene: 4. The CDR3 DNA follows: TGTGCCAGCAGCTGGGGACAGCTTAACACTGAAGCTTTCTTT. Translation: CASSWGQLNTEAFF.

The CDR3 loop is CASSPTGKETQYF. The CDR3 DNA sequence: TGTGCCAGCTCACCAACAGGGAAAGAGACCCAGTACTTC. The chain carries TRBV18 and TRBJ2-5; possibly TRBD1 for D (6 bases). The CDR3 runs to 13 residues. Per the germline V gene, CDR1 is KGHSH and CDR2 is LQKENI. Trimming cost V 2 bases and J 3 bases, with 7 bases left between them.

J is TRBJ1-3 and V is TRBV20-1; TRBD1 aligns across 10 bases. The J segment lost 4 bases and the V segment lost 1 base, leaving 13 bases of the junction unmatched. This CDR3 region has 18 residues. In germline, CDR1 is DFQATT, CDR2 SNEGSKA (reference sequence). The CDR3 is CSARGPSGQGIRGNTIYF. CDR3 in DNA: TGCAGTGCTAGAGGCCCCTCGGGACAGGGGATTAGAGGAAACACCATATATTTT.

For the CDR3, the DNA is TGCGCCAGCAGCCGACCGGACAGGGTGGGTGAAAAACTGTTTTTT. Protein product: CASSRPDRVGEKLFF. The chain has TRBV5-1 and TRBJ1-4; 8 bases agree with TRBD1. The CDR3 covers 15 residues. V gave up 4 bases and J gave up 7 bases; unmatched junction bases: 9. Per germline, CDR1 SGHRS and CDR2 YFSETQ.

The V gene is TRBV5-4, the J gene TRBJ1-2, with D unresolved. This CDR3 spans 13 amino acids. The V gene's germline CDR1 is SGHNT and CDR2 YYREEE (reference sequence). V was trimmed by 6 bases and J by 3 bases, leaving 12 bases between them. The CDR3 DNA reads TGTGCCAGCACCTCCGGGCAGCACTATGGCTACACCTTC. Translated, it gives CASTSGQHYGYTF.

The rearrangement links TRBV2 to TRBJ1-2, with D possibly TRBD1 on 6 matching bases. Trimming removed 5 bases at V and 1 base at J, with 8 bases between. CDR3 length: 13 residues. CDR1 is SNHLY and CDR2 is FYNNEI in the germline V gene. DNA of the CDR3: TGTGCCAGCAGTCCCAGGGGTAACTATGGCTACACCTTC. Its protein product is CASSPRGNYGYTF.